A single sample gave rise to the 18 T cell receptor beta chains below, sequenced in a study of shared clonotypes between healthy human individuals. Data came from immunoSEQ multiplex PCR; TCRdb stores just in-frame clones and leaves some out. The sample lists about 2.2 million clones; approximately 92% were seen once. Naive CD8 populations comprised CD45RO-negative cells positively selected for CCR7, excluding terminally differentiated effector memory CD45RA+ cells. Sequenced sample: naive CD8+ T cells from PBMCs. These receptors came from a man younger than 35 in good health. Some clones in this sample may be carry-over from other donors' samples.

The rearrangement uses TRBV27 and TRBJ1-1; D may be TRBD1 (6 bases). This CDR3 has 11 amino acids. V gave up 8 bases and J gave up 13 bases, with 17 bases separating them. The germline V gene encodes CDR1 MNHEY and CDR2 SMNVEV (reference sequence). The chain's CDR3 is CASWGGTLSFF. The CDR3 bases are TGTGCCAGCTGGGGGGGGACATTGAGTTTCTTT.

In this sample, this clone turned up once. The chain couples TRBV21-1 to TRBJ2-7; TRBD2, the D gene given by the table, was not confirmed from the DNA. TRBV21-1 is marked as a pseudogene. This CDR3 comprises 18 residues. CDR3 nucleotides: TGTGCCAGCAGCAAAGATCGACCCTATGGGGGGGGAACCTACGAGCAGTACTTC. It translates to CASSKDRPYGGGTYEQYF.

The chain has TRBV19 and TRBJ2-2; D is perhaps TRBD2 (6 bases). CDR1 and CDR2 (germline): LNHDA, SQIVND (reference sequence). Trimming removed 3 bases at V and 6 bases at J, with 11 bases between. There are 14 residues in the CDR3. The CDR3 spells CASSIRGIPGELFF. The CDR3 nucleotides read TGTGCCAGTAGTATCCGGGGGATCCCCGGGGAGCTGTTTTTT.

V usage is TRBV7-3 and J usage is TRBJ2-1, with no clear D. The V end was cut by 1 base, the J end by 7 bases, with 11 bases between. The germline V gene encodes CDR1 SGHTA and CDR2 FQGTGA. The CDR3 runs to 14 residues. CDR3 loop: CASSLIALGNEQFF. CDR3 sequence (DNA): TGTGCCAGCAGCTTAATTGCCCTAGGGAATGAGCAGTTCTTC.

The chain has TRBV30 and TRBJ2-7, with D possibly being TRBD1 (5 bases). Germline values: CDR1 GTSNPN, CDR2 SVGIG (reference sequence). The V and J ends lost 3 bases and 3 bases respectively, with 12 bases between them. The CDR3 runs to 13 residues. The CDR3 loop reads CAWRGPGVYEQYF. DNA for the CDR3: TGTGCCTGGAGGGGGCCAGGCGTCTACGAGCAGTACTTC.

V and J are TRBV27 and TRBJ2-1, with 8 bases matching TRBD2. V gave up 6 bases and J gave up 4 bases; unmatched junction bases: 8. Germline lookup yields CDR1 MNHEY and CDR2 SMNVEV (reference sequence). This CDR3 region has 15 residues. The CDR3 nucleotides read TGTGCCAGCAGCTATGGGACTAGAACATACAATGAGCAGTTCTTC. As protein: CASSYGTRTYNEQFF.

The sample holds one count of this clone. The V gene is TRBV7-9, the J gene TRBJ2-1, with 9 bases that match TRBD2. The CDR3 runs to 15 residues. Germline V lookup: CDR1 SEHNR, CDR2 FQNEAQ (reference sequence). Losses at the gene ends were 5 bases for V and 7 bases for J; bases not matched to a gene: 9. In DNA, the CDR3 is TGTGCCAGCAGCCAAGGGCCTAGCGGGAAAAATGAGCAGTTCTTC. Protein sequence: CASSQGPSGKNEQFF.

The chain's CDR3 is CASSSYPSTYEQYF. The CDR3 DNA is TGTGCCAGCAGTTCCTACCCCTCGACCTACGAGCAGTACTTC. The genes are TRBV7-9 and TRBJ2-7; D unresolved. Deletions cut 6 bases from V and 2 bases from J, with 14 bases between. CDR1 and CDR2 from the germline V gene are SEHNR and FQNEAQ (reference sequence). The CDR3 runs to 14 residues. The full variable domain, in which reference TRBV7-9 and TRBJ2-7 provide the parts outside the CDR3, is DTGVSQNPRHKITKRGQNVTFRCDPISEHNRLYWYRQTLGQGPEFLTYFQNEAQLEKSRLLSDRFSAERPKGSFSTLEIQRTEQGDSAMYLCASSSYPSTYEQYFGPGTRLTVT.

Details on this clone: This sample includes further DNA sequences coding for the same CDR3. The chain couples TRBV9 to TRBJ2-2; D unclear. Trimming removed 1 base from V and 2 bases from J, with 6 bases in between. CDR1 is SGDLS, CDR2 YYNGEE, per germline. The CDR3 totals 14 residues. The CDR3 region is CASSVRSNTGELFF. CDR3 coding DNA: TGTGCCAGCAGCGTAAGATCAAACACCGGGGAGCTGTTTTTT.

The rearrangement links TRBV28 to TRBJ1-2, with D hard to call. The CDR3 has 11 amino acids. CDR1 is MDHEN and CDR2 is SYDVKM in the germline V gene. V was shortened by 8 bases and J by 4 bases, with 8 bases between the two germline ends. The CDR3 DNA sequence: TGTGCCAGCGGTCATATCTATGGCTACACCTTC. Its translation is CASGHIYGYTF.

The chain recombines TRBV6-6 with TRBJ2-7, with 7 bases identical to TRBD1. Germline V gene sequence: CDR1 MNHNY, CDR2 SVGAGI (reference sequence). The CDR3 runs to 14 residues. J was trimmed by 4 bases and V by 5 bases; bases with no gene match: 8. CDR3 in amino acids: CASSQTGTAYEQYF. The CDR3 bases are TGTGCCAGCAGTCAAACCGGGACAGCTTACGAGCAGTACTTC.

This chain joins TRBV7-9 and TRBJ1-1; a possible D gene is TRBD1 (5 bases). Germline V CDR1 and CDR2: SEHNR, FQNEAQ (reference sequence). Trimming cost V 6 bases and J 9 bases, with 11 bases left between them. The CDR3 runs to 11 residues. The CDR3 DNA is TGTGCCAGCAGGACAGATCGCAAAGCTTTCTTT. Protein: CASRTDRKAFF.

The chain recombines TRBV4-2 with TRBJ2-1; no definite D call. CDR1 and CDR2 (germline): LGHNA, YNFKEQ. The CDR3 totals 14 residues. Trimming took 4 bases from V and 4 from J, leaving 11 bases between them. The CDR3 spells CASSLRSPYNEQFF. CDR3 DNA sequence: TGTGCCAGCAGCCTCAGATCTCCTTACAATGAGCAGTTCTTC.

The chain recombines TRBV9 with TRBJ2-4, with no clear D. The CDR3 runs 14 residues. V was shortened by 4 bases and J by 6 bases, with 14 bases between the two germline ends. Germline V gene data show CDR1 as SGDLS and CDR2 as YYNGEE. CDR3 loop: CASSPSRVGNIQYF. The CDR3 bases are TGTGCCAGCAGCCCCTCCCGAGTGGGAAACATTCAGTACTTC. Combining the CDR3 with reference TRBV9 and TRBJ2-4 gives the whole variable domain DSGVTQTPKHLITATGQRVTLRCSPRSGDLSVYWYQQSLDQGLQFLIQYYNGEERAKGNILERFSAQQFPDLHSELNLSSLELGDSALYFCASSPSRVGNIQYFGAGTRLSVL.

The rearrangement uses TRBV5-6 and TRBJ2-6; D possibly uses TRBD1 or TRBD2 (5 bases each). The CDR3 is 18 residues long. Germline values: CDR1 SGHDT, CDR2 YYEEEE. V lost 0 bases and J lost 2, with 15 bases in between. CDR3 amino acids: CASSLALGEWAGANVLTF. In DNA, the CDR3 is TGTGCCAGCAGCTTGGCCCTGGGGGAATGGGCTGGGGCCAACGTCCTGACTTTC.

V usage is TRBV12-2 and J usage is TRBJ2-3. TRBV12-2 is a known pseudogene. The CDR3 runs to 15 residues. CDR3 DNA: TGTGCAAGTCGCTCCTCGCACAAAGCAACAGATACGCAGTATTTT. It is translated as CASRSSHKATDTQYF.

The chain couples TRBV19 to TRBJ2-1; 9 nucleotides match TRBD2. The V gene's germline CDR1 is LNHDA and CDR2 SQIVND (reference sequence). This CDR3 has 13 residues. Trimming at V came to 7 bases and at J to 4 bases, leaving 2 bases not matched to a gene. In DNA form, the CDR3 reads TGTGCCAGTAAACTAGCGGGTTACAATGAGCAGTTCTTC. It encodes CASKLAGYNEQFF.

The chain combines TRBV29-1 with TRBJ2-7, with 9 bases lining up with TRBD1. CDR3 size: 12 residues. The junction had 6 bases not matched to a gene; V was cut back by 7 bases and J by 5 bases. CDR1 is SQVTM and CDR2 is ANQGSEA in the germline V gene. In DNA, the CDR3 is TGCAGCGGGGGGACAGGGAACGACGAGCAGTACTTC. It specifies CSGGTGNDEQYF.